Below are 18 T cell receptor beta chains sequenced from a single sample in a study of CXCR3-negative and CXCR3-positive naive CD8 T cells (dated by TCRdb to between 2018 and 2020). The instrument given in TCRdb is NextSeq 550. The Human TCR Profiling Kit (MiLaboratory) was used to prepare UMI-labeled 5' RACE TRB cDNA libraries. After TCRdb reprocessed the reads, each CDR3 protein sequence was kept as one row, without DNA. The sample table on file contains roughly 40,000 distinct CDR3 sequences. In total, the top ten clones hold more than 7.5% of the sample. The sample taken for sequencing was memory CD8+ T cells from blood. This specimen's cell subset or site label, per the study, means: conventional CD8+ memory T cells (TMEM), sorted as controls. The receptor set was obtained from a human donor in good health. Some clones in this sample may be carry-over from other donors' samples.

The gene calls are TRBV5-1 and TRBJ2-1. In germline, CDR1 is SGHRS, CDR2 YFSETQ. The CDR3 is made up of 12 amino acids. CDR3: CASSFGTGEQFF. The whole variable domain, filled in from reference TRBV5-1 and TRBJ2-1, reads KAGVTQTPRYLIKTRGQQVTLSCSPISGHRSVSWYQQTPGQGLQFLFEYFSETQRNKGNFPGRFSGRQFSNSRSEMNVSTLELGDSALYLCASSFGTGEQFFGPGTRLTVL.

The chain joins TRBV29-1 to TRBJ2-1; TCRdb outputs TRBD1, but without DNA this stays unchecked. Germline V CDR1 and CDR2: SQVTM, ANQGSEA. CDR3 length equals 12 residues. The chain's CDR3 is CSVWNRGHEQFF.

V usage is TRBV28 and J usage is TRBJ2-2; TCRdb reports TRBD2, a call that lacks DNA to check it against. The germline V gene encodes CDR1 MDHEN and CDR2 SYDVKM. This CDR3 comprises 19 residues. The CDR3 here is CASSLPGRLAGGYTGELFF.

J is TRBJ2-1 and V is TRBV7-9; TCRdb picks TRBD1, but there is no DNA to check that call. The length of the CDR3 is 14 residues. Germline V gene sequence: CDR1 SEHNR, CDR2 FQNEAQ (reference sequence). The CDR3 sequence is CASSLFVGQDEQFF.

The J gene is TRBJ1-1, the V gene TRBV21-1. TRBV21-1 counts as a pseudogene. The CDR3 is made up of 12 amino acids. This CDR3 is CARRRMNTEAFF.

The chain uses TRBV12-3 or TRBV12-4 and TRBJ2-7; TCRdb outputs TRBD2, but without DNA this stays unchecked. The CDR3 is 13 residues long. This chain's CDR3 is CASSPGGPEEQYF.

This CDR3 is CSVEVGVTGELFF. The chain combines TRBV29-1 with TRBJ2-2. CDR3 length: 13 amino acids. Germline CDR1 is SQVTM and CDR2 is ANQGSEA.

The chain is built from TRBV3-1 and TRBJ2-1; the D gene TCRdb calls, TRBD1, cannot be checked with no DNA. This CDR3 is 15 amino acids long. Germline lookup yields CDR1 LGHDT and CDR2 YNNKEL (reference sequence). CDR3 region: CASSQDTGGGDEQFF.

V is TRBV7-9 and J is TRBJ2-1. The CDR3 runs to 11 residues. Germline V lookup: CDR1 SEHNR, CDR2 FQNEAQ (reference sequence). CDR3: CASSWDNEQFF.

The chain couples TRBV14 to TRBJ1-1; the D call of TRBD1 rests on TCRdb alone, since no DNA is present to check it. There are 17 residues in the CDR3. Germline values: CDR1 SGHDN, CDR2 FVKESK. CDR3 protein: CASSQDTPGQGSTEAFF.

This chain links TRBV4-3 with TRBJ1-1; TCRdb gives TRBD1 as the D gene, but with no DNA this cannot be confirmed. The CDR3 length is 16 residues. Per the germline V gene, CDR1 is LGHNA and CDR2 is YSLEER. CDR3 amino acids: CASSQEDRGRGTEAFF.

The chain uses TRBV10-3 and TRBJ2-1; TCRdb's assignment of TRBD1 cannot be checked, as there is no DNA. The CDR3 loop spans 16 amino acids. Per the germline V gene, CDR1 is ENHRY and CDR2 is SYGVKD. The CDR3 region is CAISENRGPSANEQFF.

The chain is built from TRBV12-3 or TRBV12-4 and TRBJ2-7; absent DNA, TCRdb's TRBD1 call cannot be checked. The CDR3 extends over 15 amino acids. This CDR3 is CASSPPGALAYEQYF.

The gene calls are TRBV7-9 and TRBJ2-3. The CDR3 has 17 amino acids. Germline V gives CDR1 SEHNR, CDR2 FQNEAQ (reference sequence). The CDR3: CASSLVGLDRSTDTQYF.

The gene calls are TRBV14 and TRBJ2-7. Germline V gene sequence: CDR1 SGHDN, CDR2 FVKESK. The CDR3 is made up of 11 amino acids. The CDR3 region is CASSVSYEQYF.

The chain's CDR3 is CASSLAFRQGEPGELFF. The chain has TRBV7-8 and TRBJ2-2; without DNA, the TCRdb call of TRBD1 cannot be checked. Germline V gives CDR1 SGHVS, CDR2 FQNEAQ. The CDR3 loop spans 17 amino acids.

CDR3 in amino acids: CASSLGGTGGYEQYF. The chain links TRBV5-6 to TRBJ2-7; TCRdb's assignment of TRBD1 cannot be checked, as there is no DNA. Germline lookup yields CDR1 SGHDT and CDR2 YYEEEE. This CDR3 comprises 15 residues. Full variable domain (rest looked up from reference TRBV5-6 and TRBJ2-7): DAGVTQSPTHLIKTRGQQVTLRCSPKSGHDTVSWYQQALGQGPQFIFQYYEEEERQRGNFPDRFSGHQFPNYSSELNVNALLLGDSALYLCASSLGGTGGYEQYFGPGTRLTVT.

This chain links TRBV27 with TRBJ1-2; TCRdb's D gene call, TRBD1, goes unchecked for lack of DNA. The CDR3 is made up of 13 amino acids. The germline CDR1 and CDR2 sequences are MNHEY and SMNVEV (reference sequence). Here the CDR3 reads CATRKTGTNGYTF.